Listed below are T cell receptor beta chains from one sample, sequenced in a study of blood T cells in healthy people across ages. TCRdb recomputed calls from the 5' RACE reads with MiXCR, one row per CDR3 protein. This table holds about a million distinct CDR3 sequences, roughly 51% found once. Sequenced: blood. The receptor set was obtained from an older woman in good health. The CDR3 runs from the conserved cysteine through the conserved F or W. Each record gives: V gene, J gene, D gene, clone size, CDR3 DNA, CDR3 protein. D genes are given only for firm matches. A row's size may be missing; if present it is once, few, many or a size class.

TRBV10-3	TRBJ2-1	TRBD1	NA	TGTGCCATCAGTGACCCCCCAGGACAGGGACTCTACAATGAGCAGTTCTTC	CAISDPPGQGLYNEQFF
TRBV21-1	TRBJ2-7	NA	NA	TGTGCCAGCAGCAAAAAGAAGACTAGCGGGAGGACGAATCCCTACGAGCAGTACTTC	CASSKKKTSGRTNPYEQYF
TRBV12-3/TRBV12-4	TRBJ2-7	NA	few	TGTGCCAGCTCTTTTGGGGACGCTAGCTCCTACGAGCAGTACTTC	CASSFGDASSYEQYF
TRBV4-1	TRBJ2-1	TRBD1	once	TGCGCCAGCAGCCAGGGGCGGGTGGACAGGATCCACCTCAATGAGCAGTTCTTC	CASSQGRVDRIHLNEQFF
TRBV4-1	TRBJ2-7	TRBD1	NA	TGCGCCAGCAGCCATCCGGGACAGGCCACCTACGAGCAGTACTTC	CASSHPGQATYEQYF
TRBV28	TRBJ2-5	TRBD2	few	TGTGCCAGCATTCCCTGGGACGGAGGACTAGCGGGAGGCCAGACCCAGTACTTC	CASIPWDGGLAGGQTQYF
TRBV2	TRBJ2-3	NA	NA	TGTGCCAGCAGGAGTTATGGGGGCCTCACAGATACGCAGTATTTT	CASRSYGGLTDTQYF
TRBV7-2	TRBJ2-7	NA	NA	TGTGCCAGCAGCTCGACAGTCAGCTCCTACGAGCAGTACTTC	CASSSTVSSYEQYF
TRBV20-1	TRBJ2-1	TRBD2	NA	TGCAGTGGGGGCGGGGGGACCAATGAGCAGTTCTTC	CSGGGGTNEQFF
TRBV4-3	TRBJ1-4	NA	NA	TGCGCCAGCAGCCAAGAAACAGGGAGTTGGGAAAAACTGTTTTTT	CASSQETGSWEKLFF
TRBV20-1	TRBJ2-7	NA	NA	TGCAGTGGCGGGAGCAGGGGTCACGAGCAGTACTTC	CSGGSRGHEQYF
TRBV4-2	TRBJ2-5	NA	few	TGTGCCAGCAGCCAAGATCGAGGGGTCGAGGAGACCCAGTACTTC	CASSQDRGVEETQYF
TRBV20-1	TRBJ2-7	NA	few	TGCAGTGCTAGAGATATTGGGGGATTTCAGTACGAGCAGTACTTC	CSARDIGGFQYEQYF
TRBV7-2	TRBJ2-7	NA	few	TGTGCCAGCAGCTTATTGCGGGTCAACGAGCAGTACTTC	CASSLLRVNEQYF
TRBV4-3	TRBJ1-4	TRBD1	NA	TGCGCCAGCAGCCAAGCCCCAGGGGGCCCGGGAGAACTGTTTTTT	CASSQAPGGPGELFF
TRBV6-2/TRBV6-3	TRBJ2-3	TRBD1	NA	TGTGCCAGCAGGCGGACAGGGTCGCAAGATACGCAGTATTTT	CASRRTGSQDTQYF
TRBV4-2	TRBJ2-5	NA	NA	TGTGCCAGCAGCCAAGATTCGGGGGATGGCGAGACCCAGTACTTC	CASSQDSGDGETQYF
TRBV24-1	TRBJ2-7	NA	NA	TGTGCCACCAGTGATTCAGGGCCCCCCTACGAGCAGTACTTC	CATSDSGPPYEQYF
TRBV11-2	TRBJ1-4	TRBD1	NA	TGTGCCAGCAGCGGCCGACAGGGACGTTATAATGAAAAACTGTTTTTT	CASSGRQGRYNEKLFF
TRBV12-3/TRBV12-4	TRBJ2-5	NA	NA	TGTGCCAGCAGCCCACCGGGGAGCAGAGAGACCCAGTACTTC	CASSPPGSRETQYF
TRBV11-3	TRBJ2-1	NA	NA	TGTGCCAGCAGCTGGACTCCCTACAATGAGCAGTTCTTC	CASSWTPYNEQFF
TRBV7-2	TRBJ2-5	NA	once	TGTGCCAGCAATTTTGACCGAAATAACAATGAGCAGTACTTC	CASNFDRNNNEQYF
TRBV15	TRBJ2-3	TRBD2	NA	TGTGCCACCAGCCGAGCGGGGACTAGCGGGAGATCAGATACGCAGTATTTT	CATSRAGTSGRSDTQYF
TRBV15	TRBJ2-4	NA	NA	TGTGCCACCAGCAGAGTGGGGTTGGGAACCAAAAACATTCAGTACTTC	CATSRVGLGTKNIQYF
TRBV9	TRBJ1-2	NA	few	TGTGCCAGCAGCGTTGGTCAGCCGGGCTATGGCTACACCTTC	CASSVGQPGYGYTF
TRBV2	TRBJ2-7	TRBD2	NA	TGTGCCACCAGGGGGGCTAGCGGGAGTTGGGAGCAGTACTTC	CATRGASGSWEQYF
TRBV7-2	TRBJ2-7	NA	NA	TGTGCCAGCAGCATAGCCGGACAGATACACGAGCAGTACTTC	CASSIAGQIHEQYF
TRBV6-6	TRBJ2-5	NA	few	TGTGCCATACAACAGGGTACGGGAGAGACCCAGTACTTC	CAIQQGTGETQYF
TRBV20-1	TRBJ2-3	TRBD2	NA	TGCAGTGCTAGAGATTGGGGAGGGACTAGCGGGAGGTTGAGTACGCAGTATTTT	CSARDWGGTSGRLSTQYF
TRBV29-1	TRBJ2-5	NA	NA	TGCAGCGTTGAAGCAAGGGAAGGGGAACAAGAGACCCAGTACTTC	CSVEAREGEQETQYF
TRBV6-5	TRBJ2-7	TRBD1	NA	TGTGCCAGCAGTGACGATACAGGGGGGAGGTACGAGCAGTACTTC	CASSDDTGGRYEQYF
TRBV25-1	TRBJ2-5	TRBD1	NA	TGTGCCAGCAGTGAACCCCGGGACAGGGCTCGAGAGACCCAGTACTTC	CASSEPRDRARETQYF
TRBV12-3/TRBV12-4	TRBJ2-3	NA	NA	TGTGCCACCGGTACGGCTAGCACAGATACGCAGTATTTT	CATGTASTDTQYF
TRBV3-1	TRBJ1-4	TRBD1	NA	TGTGCCAGCAGCGAAACAGGGGGGTCGGTGTTTTTT	CASSETGGSVFF
TRBV29-1	TRBJ2-1	NA	NA	TGCAGCGTTGTGGGGTGGGGGACCGGCTACAATGAGCAGTTCTTC	CSVVGWGTGYNEQFF
TRBV27	TRBJ2-6	NA	NA	TGTGCCAGCAGGACATTAGGGACTGGGGCCAACGTCCTGACTTTC	CASRTLGTGANVLTF
TRBV6-2/TRBV6-3	TRBJ2-5	NA	NA	TGTGCCAGCCGGAAACATGCCGGGAGTATAAGAGAGACCCAGTACTTC	CASRKHAGSIRETQYF
TRBV27	TRBJ2-1	NA	few	TGTGCCAGCAGTTTAGGACAGCCCTACAATGAGCAGTTCTTC	CASSLGQPYNEQFF
TRBV11-2	TRBJ2-1	NA	few	TGTGCCAGCAGCTTAGGCCCGATGATAAATGAGCAGTTCTTC	CASSLGPMINEQFF
TRBV6-5	TRBJ2-1	TRBD2	NA	TGTGCCAGCACGACTAGCGGGAGCTACAATGAGCAGTTCTTC	CASTTSGSYNEQFF
TRBV18	TRBJ2-5	NA	few	TGTGCCAGCTCAGCTGTTGAGGAGACCCAGTACTTC	CASSAVEETQYF
TRBV7-4	TRBJ2-7	NA	few	TGTGCCAGCAGCGCACAGACTAGTTACGAGCAGTACTTC	CASSAQTSYEQYF
TRBV10-2	TRBJ2-7	NA	NA	TGCGCCAGTAAAATGACTACCCCATCCTACGAGCAGTACTTC	CASKMTTPSYEQYF
TRBV12-3/TRBV12-4	TRBJ2-5	NA	many	TGTGCCAGCAGTTTAATTGTGACCGAACCTCGAGAGACCCAGTACTTC	CASSLIVTEPRETQYF
TRBV3-1	TRBJ2-4	NA	NA	TGTGCCAGCAGCGCCGGGAATTCTGGAGACATTCAGTACTTC	CASSAGNSGDIQYF
TRBV20-1	TRBJ2-1	TRBD2	NA	TGCAGTGCTGGAAGGACTAGCGGTAGCTCCTACAATGAGCAGTTCTTC	CSAGRTSGSSYNEQFF
TRBV4-1	TRBJ2-7	NA	few	TGCGCCAGCAGCCCACAGGGAGCGTCGGGTAGAGACGAGCAGTACTTC	CASSPQGASGRDEQYF
TRBV20-1	TRBJ2-7	NA	once	TGCAGTGCCACCGGACAGACGGAAGTAGACTACGAGCAGTACTTC	CSATGQTEVDYEQYF
TRBV4-2	TRBJ2-1	NA	NA	TGTGCCAGCAGCCCATCTCCCTTGGACTCCCGAGGCAATGAGCAGTTCTTC	CASSPSPLDSRGNEQFF
TRBV12-3/TRBV12-4	TRBJ1-2	NA	few	TGTGCCAGCAGTGGCGATTTCACCATCTATGGCTACACCTTC	CASSGDFTIYGYTF
TRBV2	TRBJ2-7	NA	NA	TGTGCCAGCAAACTCGACCGGAGCTCCTACGAGCAGTACTTC	CASKLDRSSYEQYF
TRBV6-5	TRBJ2-2	NA	NA	TGTGCCAGCAGTTACCGAAGTCGAGCAGGGGCAGTTGGTAGAAACACCGGGGAGCTGTTTTTT	CASSYRSRAGAVGRNTGELFF
TRBV10-3	TRBJ2-1	NA	few	TGTGCCATCAGTGCGGAGGGGTGGGATGAGCAGTTCTTC	CAISAEGWDEQFF